This T cell receptor beta chain came from a study of blood T cell repertoires in COVID-19. Study details: Whether acute or convalescent, the COVID-19 samples came from the United States, Italy and Spain. PBMCs, B-cell-depleted T cells, or T cells were the source of the cDNA or gDNA that made up the material.

Per the original data handling: By means of reference gene primer amplification, nucleated cell counts were estimated. The protocol was immunoSEQ multiplex PCR, while the TCRdb copy is restricted to in-frame clones and leaves out a portion. V and J calls and clone size are those listed in that table; D and trimming were worked out from the DNA. The table records a few hundred thousand clones, roughly 86% of them present only once. The junction had 4 bases not matched to a gene; V was cut back by 2 bases and J by 9 bases. This CDR3 contains 15 residues. Per germline, CDR1 SGHVS and CDR2 FNYEAQ. Sequencing input: peripheral blood. This receptor was identified in a woman between 50 and 59 years old who had recovered from COVID-19. The rearrangement joins TRBV7-6 to TRBJ2-1, with 13 bases fitting TRBD2. This chain's CDR3 is CASSLPGLAGREQFF. DNA for the CDR3: TGTGCCAGCAGCTTACCGGGACTAGCGGGGCGTGAGCAGTTCTTC.